The 27 T cell receptor beta chains reported below all come from one sample, sequenced in a study of shared clonotypes between healthy human individuals. Libraries were prepared by immunoSEQ multiplex PCR; TCRdb keeps only in-frame clonotypes and omits some of them. The top ten clones hold around 1.5% of a sample with some 1 million clones, approximately 68% of them seen once. The sequenced sample consisted of memory CD4+ T cells sorted from blood. Subset noted: CD45RA-negative fraction. Every receptor here comes from a man between 18 and 35 years old in good health.

The chain uses TRBV5-4 and TRBJ1-2; D may be TRBD1 (6 bases). Per germline, CDR1 SGHNT and CDR2 YYREEE (reference sequence). The CDR3 spans 15 residues. The V end was cut by 3 bases, the J end by 8 bases, with 20 bases between. The CDR3 sequence: CASSSPGQGFGGYTF. CDR3 sequence (DNA): TGTGCCAGCAGCTCACCGGGACAAGGTTTCGGGGGCTACACCTTC.

This chain joins TRBV5-1 and TRBJ2-1, with 8 bases that match TRBD1. CDR1 is SGHRS, CDR2 YFSETQ, per germline. This CDR3 has 14 residues. V was clipped by 0 bases and J by 10 bases; unmatched bases: 6. The CDR3 loop is CASSLEQGVREQFF. The DNA for the CDR3 is TGCGCCAGCAGCTTGGAACAGGGGGTTCGAGAGCAGTTCTTC.

The table lists this clone with a few counts. This chain links TRBV28 with TRBJ1-5; possibly TRBD1 for D (5 bases). This CDR3 has 13 amino acids. The germline V and J ends were trimmed by 9 bases and 3 bases, with 12 bases remaining between them. Germline V gives CDR1 MDHEN, CDR2 SYDVKM. CDR3 sequence (DNA): TGTGCCAGTCGCGGGACGCACAATCAGCCCCAGCATTTT. Protein: CASRGTHNQPQHF.

The gene calls are TRBV7-9 and TRBJ1-1; a possible D gene is TRBD1 (5 bases). V was shortened by 5 bases and J by 5 bases, with 12 bases between the two germline ends. The germline gives CDR1 SEHNR, CDR2 FQNEAQ (reference sequence). The CDR3 has 13 residues. The CDR3 spells CASSNNGGTEAFF. DNA of the CDR3: TGTGCCAGCAGCAATAACGGGGGTACTGAAGCTTTCTTT.

This clone was seen only once. The genes are TRBV19 and TRBJ1-1; 11 bases map to TRBD1. With V trimmed by 3 bases and J by 3 bases, 3 bases remained unmatched. Germline CDR1 is LNHDA and CDR2 is SQIVND (reference sequence). The CDR3 contains 15 residues. Here the CDR3 reads CASSIRTGGHTEAFF. CDR3 in DNA: TGTGCCAGTAGTATTCGGACAGGGGGCCACACTGAAGCTTTCTTT.

The rearrangement links TRBV9 to TRBJ2-3; 8 positions agree with TRBD1. The germline V gene encodes CDR1 SGDLS and CDR2 YYNGEE. The CDR3 has 17 residues. V shed 4 bases and J 4 bases; nucleotides not matched to a gene: 14. CDR3 protein: CASSPRLYPRGPDTQYF. CDR3 coding DNA: TGTGCCAGCAGCCCCCGACTATATCCCAGGGGGCCAGATACGCAGTATTTT.

To note about this clone: One end of the junction varies from germline; a read error may be responsible. The chain uses TRBV7-8 and TRBJ2-5, with TRBD2 matching over 7 bases. The CDR3 is 12 amino acids. Germline values: CDR1 SGHVS, CDR2 FQNEAQ. Here the CDR3 reads CASSLSGGPGNF. CDR3 bases: TGTGCCAGCAGCTTATCGGGGGGACCTGGGAACTTC.

The chain has TRBV5-6 and TRBJ2-7, with D tentatively TRBD1 (5 bases). The CDR3 runs to 15 residues. Trimming removed 0 bases at V and 3 bases at J, with 13 bases between. CDR1 SGHDT and CDR2 YYEEEE come from the germline V gene. The CDR3 loop reads CASSLGSRVGYEQYF. DNA of the CDR3: TGTGCCAGCAGCTTGGGCTCCAGGGTAGGCTACGAGCAGTACTTC.

This clone was counted a single time. The chain combines TRBV6-1 with TRBJ1-2; D call uncertain. Trimming removed 6 bases at V and 3 bases at J, with 8 bases between. This CDR3 is 12 amino acids long. Germline CDR1 and CDR2: MNHNS and SASEGT. The CDR3 is CASRGLYYGYTF. The DNA for the CDR3 is TGTGCCAGCAGAGGACTTTACTATGGCTACACCTTC.

Only a few counts were recorded for this clone. The genes are TRBV19 and TRBJ2-7, with TRBD1 matching 8 bases. Losses at the gene ends were 7 bases for V and 6 bases for J; bases not matched to a gene: 8. The CDR3 has 13 residues. The germline V gene encodes CDR1 LNHDA and CDR2 SQIVND (reference sequence). The CDR3 reads CASTGQAGAEQYF. The CDR3, as DNA: TGTGCCAGTACGGGACAGGCTGGGGCCGAGCAGTACTTC.

J is TRBJ2-5 and V is TRBV4-1, with TRBD1 matching over 7 bases. The CDR3 totals 15 residues. V lost 0 bases and J lost 5; bases outside the gene matches: 6. The germline V gene has CDR1 MGHRA and CDR2 YSYEKL. The CDR3 DNA follows: TGCGCCAGCAGCCAAGAAGGGGGCCGCTGGGAGACCCAGTACTTC. It specifies CASSQEGGRWETQYF.

The chain combines TRBV18 with TRBJ2-2, with D tentatively TRBD1 (5 bases). Per the germline V gene, CDR1 is KGHSH and CDR2 is LQKENI. CDR3 length: 14 amino acids. V was shortened by 0 bases and J by 4 bases, with 6 bases between the two germline ends. CDR3 in amino acids: CASSPPTVTGELFF. The CDR3, as DNA: TGTGCCAGCTCACCACCGACAGTCACCGGGGAGCTGTTTTTT.

The rearrangement uses TRBV7-8 and TRBJ2-3; 12 nucleotides align to TRBD2. This CDR3 spans 20 amino acids. Trimming cost V 4 bases and J 2 bases; bases outside gene matches: 16. Germline values: CDR1 SGHVS, CDR2 FQNEAQ. The CDR3 DNA reads TGTGCCAGCAGCTCGCTGCTAGCGGGGGGGAGGTATTCTAACACAGATACGCAGTATTTT. Protein sequence: CASSSLLAGGRYSNTDTQYF.

This chain uses TRBV30 with TRBJ2-2; D call uncertain. V gave up 4 bases and J gave up 1 base, with 10 bases separating them. Germline lookup yields CDR1 GTSNPN and CDR2 SVGIG (reference sequence). The length of the CDR3 is 14 residues. The DNA for the CDR3 is TGTGCCTGGAAAGGCAGCTTGAACACCGGGGAGCTGTTTTTT. Encoded protein: CAWKGSLNTGELFF. Together with reference TRBV30 and TRBJ2-2, the CDR3 gives the full variable domain: SQTIHQWPATLVQPVGSPLSLECTVEGTSNPNLYWYRQAAGRGLQLLFYSVGIGQISSEVPQNLSASRPQDRQFILSSKKLLLSDSGFYLCAWKGSLNTGELFFGEGSRLTVL.

This sequence joins TRBV10-2 and TRBJ2-3; unclear D gene. V was shortened by 8 bases and J by 3 bases, with 15 bases between the two germline ends. Germline V gene data show CDR1 as WSHSY and CDR2 as SAAADI. This CDR3 region has 14 residues. The CDR3 region is CASSPTLRTDTQYF. For the CDR3, the DNA is TGCGCCAGCTCCCCTACACTACGGACAGATACGCAGTATTTT.

The chain joins TRBV11-2 to TRBJ2-3; D is perhaps TRBD2 (6 bases). This CDR3 comprises 14 residues. Trimming cost V 3 bases and J 4 bases, with 11 bases left between them. Germline CDR1 and CDR2: SGHAT and FQNNGV. CDR3 sequence (DNA): TGTGCCAGCAGCTTCAGCGGGTGGGCAGATACGCAGTATTTT. Translation gives CASSFSGWADTQYF.

This clone has more than one count but fewer than ten. The chain links TRBV19 to TRBJ1-4, with 8 nucleotides matching TRBD1. J gave up 4 bases and V 11 bases, and 9 bases lay outside the gene matches. This CDR3 region has 14 residues. Germline V gene lookup returns CDR1 LNHDA and CDR2 SQIVND (reference sequence). Here the CDR3 reads CASTGEWGNEKLFF. As DNA, the CDR3 is TGTGCCTCGACAGGGGAATGGGGTAATGAAAAACTGTTTTTT.

This clone occurred a few times. The chain carries TRBV7-2 and TRBJ2-7; TRBD2 matches 7 bases. Germline CDR1 reads SGHTA; CDR2 reads FQGNSA. The CDR3 is 14 residues long. V lost 5 bases and J lost 7; bases outside the gene matches: 11. The CDR3 protein is CASSPRDYSREQYF. The CDR3 bases are TGTGCCAGCAGCCCGCGGGACTATTCAAGGGAGCAGTACTTC.

On this clone: A far larger clone lies a single base away; this is likely a read error. This specimen includes other DNA sequences encoding the same CDR3. The chain couples TRBV7-9 to TRBJ2-3; D uncertain. The CDR3 is 12 amino acids. Per germline, CDR1 SEHNR and CDR2 FQNEAQ (reference sequence). Deletions cut 4 bases from V and 2 bases from J, with 4 bases between. The CDR3 is CASSSTTDTQYF. In DNA form, the CDR3 reads TGTGCCAGCAGCTCAACCACAGATACGCAGTATTTT.

The rearrangement links TRBV7-9 to TRBJ2-1; D assignment may be TRBD1 or TRBD2 (5 bases each). Deletions cut 4 bases from V and 0 bases from J, with 10 bases between. CDR1 SEHNR and CDR2 FQNEAQ come from the germline V gene (reference sequence). CDR3 length: 15 amino acids. CDR3 sequence (DNA): TGTGCCAGCAGCTCGGGACGGTTCTCCTACAATGAGCAGTTCTTC. It codes for CASSSGRFSYNEQFF.

The J gene is TRBJ1-5, the V gene TRBV19; no firm D call. Germline V CDR1 and CDR2: LNHDA, SQIVND (reference sequence). The V end lost 3 bases, the J end lost 6 bases, and 15 bases lay between the germline ends. This CDR3 comprises 15 residues. In DNA form, the CDR3 reads TGTGCCAGTAGTATTGGTCAGGCCTTGGGTCAGCCCCAGCATTTT. This gives the protein CASSIGQALGQPQHF.

In regard to this clone: Additional DNA sequences in this sample encode the identical CDR3. The rearrangement joins TRBV7-2 to TRBJ2-7; the D is unclear. The V and J ends lost 2 bases and 4 bases respectively, with 6 bases between them. The CDR3 length is 12 residues. CDR1 SGHTA and CDR2 FQGNSA come from the germline V gene. The CDR3 loop is CASSLRGYEQYF. CDR3 nucleotides: TGTGCCAGCAGCTTAAGAGGTTACGAGCAGTACTTC.

The CDR3 reads CARVPGTSDDNEQFF. The CDR3, as DNA: TGTGCCAGGGTACCCGGGACTAGTGATGACAATGAGCAGTTCTTC. The chain is built from TRBV19 and TRBJ2-1, with 8 positions matching TRBD2. Germline V gives CDR1 LNHDA, CDR2 SQIVND (reference sequence). The junction had 12 bases not matched to a gene; V was cut back by 9 bases and J by 5 bases. The CDR3 contains 15 residues.

This clone has at least ten counts. The V and J genes are TRBV6-5 and TRBJ2-3; the D is unclear. The germline gives CDR1 MNHEY, CDR2 SVGAGI. The CDR3 consists of 14 residues. Deletions cut 2 bases from V and 1 base from J, with 7 bases between. The CDR3 DNA reads as TGTGCCAGCAGTTACAAGCGCGGCACAGATACGCAGTATTTT. Its translation: CASSYKRGTDTQYF.

In this sample, this clone turned up once. The J gene is TRBJ1-3, the V gene TRBV4-1, with TRBD1 identical over 7 bases. The CDR3 spans 16 residues. Germline V gene data show CDR1 as MGHRA and CDR2 as YSYEKL. Trimming removed 0 bases from V and 4 bases from J; junction bases left unmatched: 6. CDR3 in amino acids: CASSQDPPGQGNTIYF. For the CDR3, the DNA is TGCGCCAGCAGCCAAGATCCCCCGGGACAGGGAAACACCATATATTTT.

The V and J genes are TRBV6-1 and TRBJ1-4; TRBD1 matches at 8 bases. V shed 7 bases and J 12 bases; nucleotides not matched to a gene: 13. From germline, CDR1 is MNHNS and CDR2 SASEGT. This CDR3 is 14 amino acids long. DNA of the CDR3: TGTGCCAGCACCCCAGGGGGCCTTACGGGGGAACTGTTTTTT. The encoded protein is CASTPGGLTGELFF.

The rearrangement joins TRBV7-2 to TRBJ2-7, with TRBD2 matching over 9 bases. In germline, CDR1 is SGHTA, CDR2 FQGNSA. V shed 3 bases, J shed 2 bases, and the junction held 5 bases outside the gene matches. The CDR3 covers 15 residues. Here the CDR3 DNA reads TGTGCCAGCAGCTTCTTAGCGGGGGTCACCTACGAGCAGTACTTC. Translated, it gives CASSFLAGVTYEQYF.